Listed here are 24 T cell receptor beta chains from one sample, sequenced in a study of identical twins. TCRdb reanalysed the 5' RACE reads using MiXCR and keeps one entry per CDR3 protein. The sample contains about 340,000 distinct CDR3 sequences, approximately 13% of which appear only once. The same data also went into a second study, on yellow fever vaccine responses in identical twins.

The sequencing input was CD8+ T cells sorted from blood. These receptors were obtained from a young woman in good health.

There are many counts of this clonotype. The chain has TRBV6-1 and TRBJ1-1; a possible D gene is TRBD1 (5 bases). CDR1 and CDR2 (germline): MNHNS, SASEGT. This CDR3 has 14 amino acids. Trimming took off 6 bases at V and 1 base at J, with 12 bases between the two ends. The CDR3 sequence is CASSGGTPNTEAFF. In DNA, the CDR3 is TGTGCCAGCAGCGGGGGGACCCCGAACACTGAAGCTTTCTTT.

The chain recombines TRBV9 with TRBJ2-1, with 7 bases lining up with TRBD2. The J segment lost 8 bases and the V segment lost 0 bases, leaving 8 bases of the junction unmatched. CDR1 is SGDLS, CDR2 YYNGEE, per germline. The CDR3 extends over 15 amino acids. The CDR3 is CASSVELAGVHEQFF. The CDR3 nucleotides are TGTGCCAGCAGCGTAGAATTGGCGGGAGTCCATGAGCAGTTCTTC. Together with reference TRBV9 and TRBJ2-1, the CDR3 gives the full variable domain: DSGVTQTPKHLITATGQRVTLRCSPRSGDLSVYWYQQSLDQGLQFLIQYYNGEERAKGNILERFSAQQFPDLHSELNLSSLELGDSALYFCASSVELAGVHEQFFGPGTRLTVL.

J is TRBJ2-5 and V is TRBV7-6, with D maybe TRBD1 (5 bases). Between the trimmed V and J ends, which lost 1 base and 4 bases, there was a span of 10 bases. Germline assignment: CDR1 SGHVS and CDR2 FNYEAQ. This CDR3 is built from 14 residues. The CDR3 DNA reads as TGTGCCAGCAGCTTAGAGACAGTGCGAGAGACCCAGTACTTC. Its protein is CASSLETVRETQYF.

This clonotype was recorded at least ten times. The genes are TRBV2 and TRBJ2-1, with D perhaps matching TRBD2 (6 bases). Trimming left V 6 bases short and J 0 bases short, with 18 bases between. This CDR3 has 17 residues. The germline V gene has CDR1 SNHLY and CDR2 FYNNEI. The CDR3 loop is CASSPDGGPSSYNEQFF. DNA for the CDR3: TGTGCCAGCAGCCCGGACGGAGGGCCGAGCTCCTACAATGAGCAGTTCTTC.

The rearrangement uses TRBV20-1 and TRBJ1-5, with D uncertain. V lost 6 bases, J lost 3 bases, and 15 bases lay in between. Germline loops: CDR1 DFQATT, CDR2 SNEGSKA (reference sequence). The CDR3 is 14 amino acids. In DNA, the CDR3 is TGCAGTGCCGCCATCCGGGTTTCCAATCAGCCCCAGCATTTT. This sequence encodes CSAAIRVSNQPQHF.

The rearrangement joins TRBV20-1 to TRBJ2-5; 8 bases align to TRBD1. Trimming at V came to 4 bases and at J to 4 bases, leaving 8 bases not matched to a gene. Germline V gives CDR1 DFQATT, CDR2 SNEGSKA (reference sequence). The CDR3 is 14 amino acids. CDR3 in DNA: TGCAGTGCTACGGACAGGGATACCGGAGAGACCCAGTACTTC. The encoded protein is CSATDRDTGETQYF.

This clonotype was counted only a few times. This chain joins TRBV2 and TRBJ2-7; tentatively, D is TRBD2 (7 bases). V lost 2 bases and J 4 bases, leaving 15 bases between the germline ends. The CDR3 totals 15 residues. The germline gives CDR1 SNHLY, CDR2 FYNNEI. The CDR3 bases are TGTGCCAGCAGTGAATGGGGGGGGCTTGGGTACGAGCAGTACTTC. Its translation is CASSEWGGLGYEQYF.

This chain joins TRBV27 and TRBJ2-2; 9 bases are a match to TRBD2. With 6 bases clipped from V and 4 bases from J, the junction kept 3 bases outside the gene matches. Germline V lookup: CDR1 MNHEY, CDR2 SMNVEV (reference sequence). This CDR3 spans 14 amino acids. CDR3 loop: CASRRREGTGELFF. In DNA, the CDR3 is TGTGCCAGCAGACGGCGGGAGGGCACCGGGGAGCTGTTTTTT.

The chain links TRBV9 to TRBJ2-5, with TRBD2 identical over 11 bases. Per the germline V gene, CDR1 is SGDLS and CDR2 is YYNGEE. The CDR3 consists of 15 residues. The ends lost 5 bases at V and 1 base at J; junction bases unmatched: 4. CDR3 residues: CASSALAGGQETQYF. CDR3 DNA: TGTGCCAGCAGTGCCCTAGCGGGGGGCCAAGAGACCCAGTACTTC. Together with reference TRBV9 and TRBJ2-5, the CDR3 gives the full variable domain: DSGVTQTPKHLITATGQRVTLRCSPRSGDLSVYWYQQSLDQGLQFLIQYYNGEERAKGNILERFSAQQFPDLHSELNLSSLELGDSALYFCASSALAGGQETQYFGPGTRLLVL.

The J gene is TRBJ2-1, the V gene TRBV9; no firm D call. The V gene lost 0 bases and the J gene lost 4 bases, with 8 bases spanning the gap. Per the germline V gene, CDR1 is SGDLS and CDR2 is YYNGEE. The CDR3 totals 14 residues. For the CDR3, the DNA is TGTGCCAGCAGCGTAGGGACCATTTACAATGAGCAGTTCTTC. Encoded protein: CASSVGTIYNEQFF. The whole variable domain, remainder taken from reference TRBV9 and TRBJ2-1, is DSGVTQTPKHLITATGQRVTLRCSPRSGDLSVYWYQQSLDQGLQFLIQYYNGEERAKGNILERFSAQQFPDLHSELNLSSLELGDSALYFCASSVGTIYNEQFFGPGTRLTVL.

The chain carries TRBV19 and TRBJ2-1; D gene unclear. Germline assignment: CDR1 LNHDA and CDR2 SQIVND (reference sequence). The CDR3 contains 14 residues. V was cut by 1 base and J by 7 bases, with 11 bases left in between. The CDR3 DNA reads TGTGCCAGTAGTATAGGTCTACGGGTGAATGAGCAGTTCTTC. Translated, it gives CASSIGLRVNEQFF.

The V call is TRBV3-1, the J call TRBJ2-7; D possibly corresponds to TRBD1 (6 bases). CDR3 size: 14 residues. Per germline, CDR1 LGHDT and CDR2 YNNKEL (reference sequence). V gave up 0 bases and J gave up 3 bases, with 9 bases separating them. As DNA, the CDR3 is TGTGCCAGCAGCCAAGACAGGGGCCACTACGAGCAGTACTTC. It specifies CASSQDRGHYEQYF.

In its sample, this clonotype was seen a few times. The chain recombines TRBV29-1 with TRBJ2-1; TRBD2 aligns across 14 bases. CDR1 and CDR2 from the germline V gene are SQVTM and ANQGSEA. V was pared by 6 bases and J by 3 bases, with 7 bases of the junction left unmatched. This CDR3 comprises 16 residues. CDR3 sequence: CSVMGLAGVNYNEQFF. DNA of the CDR3: TGCAGCGTGATGGGACTAGCGGGAGTAAACTACAATGAGCAGTTCTTC.

This clonotype was detected ten times or more. The rearrangement links TRBV11-2 to TRBJ2-1, with 10 positions matching TRBD2. The length of the CDR3 is 16 residues. J gave up 8 bases and V 1 base, and 8 bases lay outside the gene matches. CDR1 and CDR2 (germline): SGHAT, FQNNGV. In DNA, the CDR3 is TGTGCCAGCAGCTTAGCCTCTAGCGGGAGTATATATGAGCAGTTCTTC. Its protein is CASSLASSGSIYEQFF.

This rearrangement joins TRBV20-1 to TRBJ1-1, with a tentative D call TRBD1 (5 bases). CDR1 and CDR2 from the germline V gene are DFQATT and SNEGSKA (reference sequence). V was shortened by 5 bases and J by 0 bases, with 13 bases between the two germline ends. This CDR3 has 14 amino acids. The CDR3, as DNA: TGCAGTGCTGGAGTACGAGGGGTGAACACTGAAGCTTTCTTT. As protein: CSAGVRGVNTEAFF.

The chain is built from TRBV15 and TRBJ1-2; tentative D call: TRBD1 (5 bases). CDR3 length equals 14 residues. CDR1 LNHNV and CDR2 YYDKDF come from the germline V gene (reference sequence). Trimming removed 8 bases from V and 3 bases from J, with 16 bases in between. CDR3 loop: CATSGSGPYYGYTF. CDR3 sequence (DNA): TGTGCCACCTCTGGGTCAGGGCCTTACTATGGCTACACCTTC.

A few counts support this clonotype. The chain is built from TRBV28 and TRBJ2-7, with 7 positions matching TRBD1. V gave up 10 bases and J gave up 2 bases; unmatched junction bases: 14. This CDR3 spans 15 amino acids. Germline CDR1 and CDR2: MDHEN and SYDVKM. The CDR3 is CATKGWTGVTYEQYF. The CDR3 nucleotides are TGTGCCACCAAGGGCTGGACAGGCGTTACCTACGAGCAGTACTTC.

The CDR3 spells CASSSAGDRSSYEQYF. Written as DNA, the CDR3 is TGCGCCAGCAGCTCCGCGGGGGACAGGAGCTCCTACGAGCAGTACTTC. The chain combines TRBV5-1 with TRBJ2-7; TRBD1 is a possible D gene (8 bases). The germline V and J ends were trimmed by 3 bases and 0 bases, with 16 bases remaining between them. Germline values: CDR1 SGHRS, CDR2 YFSETQ. There are 16 residues in the CDR3.

This clonotype was recorded at least ten times. This chain uses TRBV7-9 with TRBJ2-7; TRBD1 is a possible D gene (6 bases). The CDR3 loop spans 14 amino acids. V was pared by 4 bases and J by 1 base, with 11 bases between. Germline V gene data show CDR1 as SEHNR and CDR2 as FQNEAQ (reference sequence). For the CDR3, the DNA is TGTGCCAGCAGCTCTACAGGGTTGTCCTACGAGCAGTACGTC. Translated: CASSSTGLSYEQYV.

The V gene is TRBV5-1, the J gene TRBJ2-1, with 14 bases matching TRBD2. V dropped 4 bases and J dropped 7; count of bases not matched to a gene: 7. Germline V gene lookup returns CDR1 SGHRS and CDR2 YFSETQ. The CDR3 has 16 amino acids. The CDR3 loop reads CASSEGLAGVGNEQFF. The DNA for the CDR3 is TGCGCCAGCAGCGAGGGACTAGCGGGAGTTGGTAATGAGCAGTTCTTC.

In the case of this clonotype: Just one base apart from a much larger clone, this may be a read error. This chain connects TRBV6-5 to TRBJ2-1, with 9 bases lining up with TRBD2. This CDR3 spans 16 amino acids. The germline V gene has CDR1 MNHEY and CDR2 SVGAGI. The V and J ends lost 0 bases and 3 bases, in that order; junction bases with no gene match: 3. The CDR3 reads CASSYSASGIYNEQFF. CDR3 nucleotide sequence: TGTGCCAGCAGTTACTCGGCTAGCGGGATCTACAATGAGCAGTTCTTC.

The chain carries TRBV12-3 or TRBV12-4 and TRBJ2-7; 7 bases match TRBD1. J lost 1 base, V lost 6 bases, and 3 bases had no gene match. The CDR3 totals 13 residues. CDR3 DNA: TGTGCCAGCAGGCTACAGGGGTCCTACGAGCAGTACTTC. Its translation is CASRLQGSYEQYF.

The sample holds many counts of this clonotype. This chain links TRBV6-5 with TRBJ2-5; D remains unclear. Looked up from germline, CDR1 is MNHEY and CDR2 is SVGAGI. Trimming shortened V by 1 base and J by 0 bases, and 6 bases separated the two germline ends. The CDR3 has 14 amino acids. As DNA, the CDR3 is TGTGCCAGCAGTTACTTTCTGGACCAAGAGACCCAGTACTTC. Its protein is CASSYFLDQETQYF.

This clonotype has ten or more counts. This chain links TRBV20-1 with TRBJ2-2; 8 bases align to TRBD2. V lost 6 bases, J lost 0 bases, and 9 bases stayed unmatched. The CDR3 loop spans 16 amino acids. Per the germline V gene, CDR1 is DFQATT and CDR2 is SNEGSKA (reference sequence). CDR3 protein: CSAAAREGANTGELFF. Written as DNA, the CDR3 is TGCAGTGCCGCCGCCCGGGAGGGGGCGAACACCGGGGAGCTGTTTTTT.